This T cell receptor beta chain was profiled in a study of cytomegalovirus exposure and HLA in healthy donors. CDR1 and CDR2 from the germline V gene are SEHNR and FQNEAQ (reference sequence). The CDR3 sequence is 13 residues long. V lost 2 bases and J lost 11; bases outside the gene matches: 8. The primer mix had 60 Vbeta and 13 Jbeta primers. Profiled with immunoSEQ multiplex PCR; TCRdb holds only in-frame clones, not every one. This table holds 100,000 to 120,000 clones, around 77% found once. This TCR came from a woman in her forties in good health and CMV-seropositive. What was sequenced was PBMCs. This chain links TRBV7-9 with TRBJ1-1; 7 positions match TRBD1. CDR3 region: CASSLRAEGAAFF. For the CDR3, the DNA is TGTGCCAGCAGCTTAAGGGCGGAGGGGGCGGCTTTCTTT.